This TCR beta chain was sequenced for a study of blood T cell repertoires in COVID-19. Sequenced by immunoSEQ multiplex PCR; TCRdb stores in-frame clones only, minus some. The sample carries roughly 200,000 clones, about nine tenths recorded once. Among Cohort 3 donors, those recovered had two negative PCRs, clearance, or symptom resolution. V dropped 1 base and J dropped 0 bases, with 6 bases sitting between them. Germline lookup yields CDR1 SGHTA and CDR2 FQGNSA. This CDR3 has 15 amino acids. The TCR sequence derives from a woman aged 25 to 39 who had recovered from COVID-19. This chain joins TRBV7-2 and TRBJ2-2, with a possible D match to TRBD1 (5 bases). Sequencing was carried out using PBMCs or T cells enriched from blood (not recorded which). CDR3 nucleotide sequence: TGTGCCAGCAGCTTAGTGACAGCGAACACCGGGGAGCTGTTTTTT. Amino acid sequence: CASSLVTANTGELFF.